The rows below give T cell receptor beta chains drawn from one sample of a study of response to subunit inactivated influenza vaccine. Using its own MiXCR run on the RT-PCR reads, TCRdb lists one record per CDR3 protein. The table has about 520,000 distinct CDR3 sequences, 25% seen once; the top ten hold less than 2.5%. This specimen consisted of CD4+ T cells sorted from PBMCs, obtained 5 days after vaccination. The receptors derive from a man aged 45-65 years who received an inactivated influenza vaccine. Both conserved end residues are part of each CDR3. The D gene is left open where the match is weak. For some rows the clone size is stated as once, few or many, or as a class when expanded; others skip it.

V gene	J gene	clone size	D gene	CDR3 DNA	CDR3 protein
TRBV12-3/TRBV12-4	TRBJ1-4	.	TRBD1	TGTGCCAGCAGTACAGGGGGCCAAAATGAAAAACTGTTTTTT	CASSTGGQNEKLFF
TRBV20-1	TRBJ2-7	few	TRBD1	TGCAGTGCTGCGCGGACAGGGAGAGAGCAGTACTTC	CSAARTGREQYF
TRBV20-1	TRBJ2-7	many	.	TGCAGTGCTAGTCGCTACGAGCAGTACTTC	CSASRYEQYF
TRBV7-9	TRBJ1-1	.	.	TGTGCCAGCAGCTTGCAACAGGCGAACACTGAAGCTTTCTTT	CASSLQQANTEAFF
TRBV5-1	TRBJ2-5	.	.	TGCGCCAGCAGCTTGGACGACGGGGAGACCCAGTACTTC	CASSLDDGETQYF
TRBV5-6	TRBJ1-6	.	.	TGTGCCAGCAGCTTGTACGTCGACAACCGCTATAATTCACCCCTCCACTTT	CASSLYVDNRYNSPLHF
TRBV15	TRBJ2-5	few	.	TGTGCCACCAGCAGAGTACTAGACGAGACCCAGTACTTC	CATSRVLDETQYF
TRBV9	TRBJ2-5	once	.	TGTGCCAGCAGCGTAGCCGGGGGGCAGAAGACCCAGTACTTC	CASSVAGGQKTQYF
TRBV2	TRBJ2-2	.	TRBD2	TGTGCCAGCATCAGCGGGGCCCTTAACACCGGGGAGCTGTTTTTT	CASISGALNTGELFF
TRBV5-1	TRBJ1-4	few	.	TGCGCCAGCAGCCGTGACACAAGGGATCCTAATGAAAAACTGTTTTTT	CASSRDTRDPNEKLFF
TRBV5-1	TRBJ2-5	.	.	TGCGCCAGCAGCCCCGGGATGTGGGAGACCCAGTACTTC	CASSPGMWETQYF
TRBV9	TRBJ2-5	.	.	TGTGCCAGCAGCGGAAGACTAGTCGCGGAGACCCAGTACTTC	CASSGRLVAETQYF
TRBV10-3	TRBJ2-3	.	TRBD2	TGTGCCATCAGCCCGGCTAGCGGGGGGGCCAGGGATACGCAGTATTTT	CAISPASGGARDTQYF
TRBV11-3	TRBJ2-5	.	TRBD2	TGTGCCAGCAGCCGGACTAGCGGAGATAAAGAGACCCAGTACTTC	CASSRTSGDKETQYF
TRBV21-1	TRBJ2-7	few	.	TGTGCCAGCAGCGACCGGGACAGGGGCCACGAGCAGTACTTC	CASSDRDRGHEQYF
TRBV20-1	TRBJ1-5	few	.	TGCAGTGCTAGCAGGGGTTATAGCAATCAGCCCCAGCATTTT	CSASRGYSNQPQHF
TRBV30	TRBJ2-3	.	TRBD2	TGTGCCTGGACGACCGGGACTAGGAGGACAGATACGCAGTATTTT	CAWTTGTRRTDTQYF
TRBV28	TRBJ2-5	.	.	TGTGCCAGCAGTGTGCGTCTGGGACGCCGAAGTCAAGAGACCCAGTACTTC	CASSVRLGRRSQETQYF
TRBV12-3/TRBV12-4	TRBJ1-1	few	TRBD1	TGTGCCAGCAGATCCGGGACAGCGAACACTGAAGCTTTCTTT	CASRSGTANTEAFF
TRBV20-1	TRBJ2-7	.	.	TGCAGTGCTAGAGATCCGAACGAAGGAGTCCCCTACGAGCAGTACTTC	CSARDPNEGVPYEQYF